This TCR beta chain was profiled in a study of cytomegalovirus exposure and HLA in healthy donors. Regarding the study as a whole: Reports state that TCR beta sequences accurately predicted most subjects' HLA-A and HLA-B alleles. The study listed under 200 cytomegalovirus-associated TCR beta chains. Published work reported that the classifier diagnosed cytomegalovirus status with high specificity and sensitivity. Rarity held for most TCR sequences, but there were some public TCRs that occurred in many donors.

To note about this clone: The antigen remains undetermined.

V was trimmed by 2 bases and J by 5 bases, leaving 12 bases between them. There are 14 residues in the CDR3. Germline CDR1 and CDR2: SGHDN and FVKESK. It was with 60 Vbeta and 13 Jbeta primers that the PCR ran. Data came from immunoSEQ multiplex PCR; TCRdb stores just in-frame clones and leaves some out. The sample includes about 210,000 clones, 83% seen only once; the top ten take over 1.5%. Sequenced: PBMCs. This receptor was identified in a man aged 35 to 55 in good health and CMV-seropositive. The V and J genes are TRBV14 and TRBJ2-5, with D tentatively TRBD2 (6 bases). The CDR3 DNA sequence: TGTGCCAGCAGCCAACTCGCGGGGCGGGAGACCCAGTACTTC. It codes for CASSQLAGRETQYF.